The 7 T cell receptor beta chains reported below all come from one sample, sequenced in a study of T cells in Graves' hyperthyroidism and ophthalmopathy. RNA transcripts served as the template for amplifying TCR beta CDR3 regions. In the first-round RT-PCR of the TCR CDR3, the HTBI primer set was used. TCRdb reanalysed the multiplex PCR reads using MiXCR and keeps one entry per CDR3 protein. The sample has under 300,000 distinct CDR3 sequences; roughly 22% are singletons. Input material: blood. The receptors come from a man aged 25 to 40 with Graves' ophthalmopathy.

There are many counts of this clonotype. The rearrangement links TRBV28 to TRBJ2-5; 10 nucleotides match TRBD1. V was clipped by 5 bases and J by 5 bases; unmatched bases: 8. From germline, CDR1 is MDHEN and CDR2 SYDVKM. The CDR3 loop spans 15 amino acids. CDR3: CASSPETGGGETQYF. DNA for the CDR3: TGTGCCAGCAGTCCTGAGACAGGGGGCGGTGAGACCCAGTACTTC.

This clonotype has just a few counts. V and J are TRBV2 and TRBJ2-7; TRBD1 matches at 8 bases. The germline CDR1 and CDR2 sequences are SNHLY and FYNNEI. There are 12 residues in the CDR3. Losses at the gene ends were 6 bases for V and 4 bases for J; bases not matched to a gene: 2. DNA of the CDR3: TGTGCCAGCAGGGACAGGGTTTACGAGCAGTACTTC. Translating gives CASRDRVYEQYF.

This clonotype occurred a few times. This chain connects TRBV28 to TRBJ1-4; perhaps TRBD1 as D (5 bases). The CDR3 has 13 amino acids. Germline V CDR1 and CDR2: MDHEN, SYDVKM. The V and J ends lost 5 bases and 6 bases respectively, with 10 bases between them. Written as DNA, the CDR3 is TGTGCCAGCAGTCCGGGACCGGATGAAAAACTGTTTTTT. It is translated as CASSPGPDEKLFF.

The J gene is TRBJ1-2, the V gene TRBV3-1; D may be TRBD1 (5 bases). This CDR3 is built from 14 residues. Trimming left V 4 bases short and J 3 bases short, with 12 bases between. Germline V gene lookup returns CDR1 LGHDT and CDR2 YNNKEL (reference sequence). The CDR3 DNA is TGTGCCAGCAGCCCCTCCGGAGGGGACTATGGCTACACCTTC. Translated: CASSPSGGDYGYTF.

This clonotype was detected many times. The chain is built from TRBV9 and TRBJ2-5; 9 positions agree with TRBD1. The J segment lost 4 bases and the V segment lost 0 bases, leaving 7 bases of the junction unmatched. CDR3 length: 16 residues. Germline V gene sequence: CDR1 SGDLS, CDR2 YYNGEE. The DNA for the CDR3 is TGTGCCAGCAGCGTAGGGGCGGGACAGGGTCGAGAGACCCAGTACTTC. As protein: CASSVGAGQGRETQYF. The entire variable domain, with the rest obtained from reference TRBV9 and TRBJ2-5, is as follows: DSGVTQTPKHLITATGQRVTLRCSPRSGDLSVYWYQQSLDQGLQFLIQYYNGEERAKGNILERFSAQQFPDLHSELNLSSLELGDSALYFCASSVGAGQGRETQYFGPGTRLLVL.

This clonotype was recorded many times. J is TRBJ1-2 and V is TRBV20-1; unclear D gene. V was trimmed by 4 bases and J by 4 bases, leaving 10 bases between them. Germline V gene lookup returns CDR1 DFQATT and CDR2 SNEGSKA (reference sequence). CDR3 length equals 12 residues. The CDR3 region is CSAKPDPYGYTF. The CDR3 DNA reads TGCAGTGCTAAGCCGGATCCCTATGGCTACACCTTC.

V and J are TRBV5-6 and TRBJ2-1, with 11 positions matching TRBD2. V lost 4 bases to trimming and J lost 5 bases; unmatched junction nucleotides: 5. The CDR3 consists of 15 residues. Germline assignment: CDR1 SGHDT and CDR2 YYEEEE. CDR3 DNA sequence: TGTGCCAGCAGCCTGACTAGCGGGGCCAACAATGAGCAGTTCTTC. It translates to CASSLTSGANNEQFF.